Shown below are 22 T cell receptor beta chains from a single sample sequenced in a study of glioma-infiltrating T cells. Amplification of TCR alpha and beta CDR3 regions from RNA used iRepertoire nested multiplex PCR. TCRdb called the multiplex PCR reads again in MiXCR, with one record for every CDR3 protein. The sample consists of under 200,000 distinct CDR3 sequences, more than 35% of them appearing once. Sequencing was performed on glioma tissue, nonneoplastic brain tissue, or PBMCs (not recorded which). Every receptor here comes from a human donor with low-grade glioma or glioblastoma, undergoing nonglioma brain surgery, or in good health (not recorded which).

The sample holds a few counts of this clonotype. With a much larger clone just one base away, this may be a read error. The CDR3 ends on some other residue instead of the conserved phenylalanine or tryptophan, so this is likely a read error. V usage is TRBV20-1 and J usage is TRBJ2-3; D may correspond to TRBD1 or TRBD2 (5 bases each). CDR3 length: 14 residues. CDR1 DFQATT and CDR2 SNEGSKA come from the germline V gene (reference sequence). V lost 0 bases and J 4 bases, leaving 11 bases between the germline ends. CDR3 residues: CSARDLRGADTQYI. In DNA, the CDR3 is TGCAGTGCTAGAGATCTGCGAGGGGCAGATACGCAGTATATT.

Worth noting for this clonotype: A much larger clonotype is one base distant, so this may be a read error. The chain joins TRBV6-6 to TRBJ1-1; possible D gene TRBD1, 5 bases. The CDR3 loop spans 15 amino acids. Germline V lookup: CDR1 MNHNY, CDR2 SVGAGI (reference sequence). CDR3 protein: CAISERQGLDTEALF. The CDR3 DNA reads as TGTGCCATCAGTGAGAGGCAGGGCCTTGACACTGAAGCTTTATTT.

This clonotype was picked up many times. The rearrangement links TRBV27 to TRBJ2-3; weak D call: TRBD2 (6 bases). V lost 1 base and J lost 0, with 11 bases in between. The CDR3 sequence is 16 residues long. Per the germline V gene, CDR1 is MNHEY and CDR2 is SMNVEV (reference sequence). The CDR3 DNA reads as TGTGCCAGCAGTTTATTCGCGGGACGTAGCACAGATACGCAGTATTTT. It encodes CASSLFAGRSTDTQYF.

The chain joins TRBV27 to TRBJ1-2, with 9 positions matching TRBD1. Germline V gene sequence: CDR1 MNHEY, CDR2 SMNVEV (reference sequence). The J segment lost 0 bases and the V segment lost 10 bases, leaving 3 bases of the junction unmatched. The CDR3 length is 13 residues. The CDR3 bases are TGTGCCACCAGACAGGGGGCTAACTATGGCTACACCTTC. Protein product: CATRQGANYGYTF.

This clonotype has a handful of counts. This sequence joins TRBV27 and TRBJ2-3, with D perhaps matching TRBD2 (5 bases). Germline CDR1 is MNHEY and CDR2 is SMNVEV (reference sequence). This CDR3 comprises 15 residues. V lost 5 bases and J lost 0, with 12 bases in between. CDR3 amino acids: CASSEYGLSTDTQYF. CDR3 nucleotides: TGTGCCAGCAGTGAGTACGGACTTAGCACAGATACGCAGTATTTT.

This clonotype appeared many times. The chain couples TRBV6-1 to TRBJ2-7; 14 nucleotides match TRBD2. Germline V gene sequence: CDR1 MNHNS, CDR2 SASEGT. This CDR3 has 15 residues. Trimming removed 5 bases from V and 4 bases from J; junction bases left unmatched: 4. As DNA, the CDR3 is TGTGCCAGCAGTCCCGGGACTAGCGGGAGATACGAGCAGTACTTC. It is translated as CASSPGTSGRYEQYF.

This clonotype was seen a handful of times. The rearrangement uses TRBV7-8 and TRBJ1-5; no definite D call. This CDR3 is 16 amino acids long. The germline V gene encodes CDR1 SGHVS and CDR2 FQNEAQ. Trimming shortened V by 5 bases and J by 1 base, and 15 bases separated the two germline ends. CDR3 protein: CASSPLEGGSNQPQHF. The CDR3 nucleotides read TGTGCCAGCAGCCCCCTTGAGGGTGGGAGCAATCAGCCCCAGCATTTT.

This clonotype was picked up a small number of times. The V call is TRBV29-1, the J call TRBJ2-1; a weak D match, TRBD2 (5 bases). V was pared by 7 bases and J by 0 bases, with 10 bases between. This CDR3 is built from 13 residues. Germline V gene data show CDR1 as SQVTM and CDR2 as ANQGSEA. The CDR3 coding sequence is TGCAGCGCCCGGGAAAGCTCCTACAATGAGCAGTTCTTC. Protein product: CSARESSYNEQFF.

Concerning this clonotype: A much larger clone sits a single nucleotide away, making a read error possible. CDR3 nucleotides: TGTGCCAGCAGTTTCCCGGGGGGGACCCATTACTTC. Translating gives CASSFPGGTHYF. The rearrangement uses TRBV6-5 and TRBJ2-5, with 8 bases fitting TRBD2. CDR1 is MNHEY and CDR2 is SVGAGI in the germline V gene. The CDR3 runs 12 residues.

The V and J genes are TRBV5-1 and TRBJ2-7, with D possibly TRBD2 on 6 matching bases. The V end was cut by 4 bases, the J end by 4 bases, with 15 bases between. This CDR3 contains 14 residues. In germline, CDR1 is SGHRS, CDR2 YFSETQ. The CDR3 spells CASSQVGLQYEQYF. The DNA of the CDR3 is TGCGCCAGCAGCCAAGTGGGACTTCAGTACGAGCAGTACTTC.

With respect to this clonotype: Given a much more abundant clone one base away, this may be a read error. The chain uses TRBV12-3 or TRBV12-4 and TRBJ2-6, with D uncertain. V was clipped by 1 base and J by 0 bases, with 4 bases between them. There are 15 residues in the CDR3. CDR3: CASSLDTSGANVLTF. The CDR3 DNA is TGTGCCAGCAGTTTAGATACCTCTGGGGCCAACGTCCTGACTTTC.

This clonotype was found many times. The genes are TRBV7-8 and TRBJ1-2; no firm D call. Germline-derived CDR1 and CDR2 are SGHVS and FQNEAQ. The V gene lost 4 bases and the J gene lost 2 bases, with 11 bases spanning the gap. The CDR3 runs 14 residues. The CDR3 coding sequence is TGTGCCAGCAGCTATGGGCAGCAAAACTATGGCTACACCTTC. This gives the protein CASSYGQQNYGYTF. Together with reference TRBV7-8 and TRBJ1-2, the CDR3 gives the full variable domain: GAGVSQSPRYKVAKRGQDVALRCDPISGHVSLFWYQQALGQGPEFLTYFQNEAQLDKSGLPSDRFFAERPEGSVSTLKIQRTQQEDSAVYLCASSYGQQNYGYTFGSGTRLTVV.

Only one count was recorded for this clonotype. V is TRBV6-1 and J is TRBJ1-1; D remains ambiguous. The V end lost 1 base, the J end lost 14 bases, and 23 bases lay between the germline ends. Per the germline V gene, CDR1 is MNHNS and CDR2 is SASEGT. The CDR3 runs to 15 residues. The DNA of the CDR3 is TGTGCCAGCAGTGAAGTGGATTGGGGAGGAGATGAGCAGTTCTTT. This codes for CASSEVDWGGDEQFF.

This clonotype was recorded only once. A read error is possible here, since a much larger clone lies one base away. The chain uses TRBV18 and TRBJ1-1; D possibly corresponds to TRBD1 (5 bases). This CDR3 region has 12 residues. Germline CDR1 and CDR2: KGHSH and LQKENI. The CDR3 reads CASSSRDGEACF. The CDR3 DNA sequence: TGTGCCAGCTCGTCCCGGGACGGTGAAGCTTGCTTT.

The sample holds many counts of this clonotype. The chain couples TRBV20-1 to TRBJ2-7; the match to TRBD2 covers 9 bases. CDR3 length: 13 residues. With V trimmed by 1 base and J by 5 bases, 3 bases remained unmatched. Per germline, CDR1 DFQATT and CDR2 SNEGSKA (reference sequence). In DNA form, the CDR3 reads TGCAGTGCTAGAGTTAGCGGGAGCAACGAGCAGTACTTC. It codes for CSARVSGSNEQYF.

In regard to this clonotype: A much larger clone lies a single base off, so this may be a read error. V usage is TRBV7-9 and J usage is TRBJ2-3; TRBD2 matches at 8 bases. After removal of 0 bases from V and 4 bases from J, the junction contained 6 bases not matched to a gene. Germline V gives CDR1 SEHNR, CDR2 FQNEAQ (reference sequence). The CDR3 spans 16 residues. CDR3 DNA sequence: TGTGCCAGCAGCTTAGCGTGTAGCGGGAAGTCAGATACGCAGTATTTT. Translating it yields CASSLACSGKSDTQYF.

This clonotype was seen at least ten times. V usage is TRBV20-1 and J usage is TRBJ2-7; a possible D gene is TRBD1 (6 bases). The CDR3 consists of 13 residues. CDR1 and CDR2 (germline): DFQATT, SNEGSKA (reference sequence). This chain's CDR3 is CRAPGQGRDEQYF. The CDR3 DNA reads as TGCAGGGCTCCGGGACAAGGTAGAGACGAGCAGTACTTC.

In its sample, this clonotype was seen many times. The chain couples TRBV28 to TRBJ2-1; D is perhaps TRBD2 (5 bases). The germline V and J ends were trimmed by 3 bases and 3 bases, with 12 bases remaining between them. The germline CDR1 and CDR2 sequences are MDHEN and SYDVKM. This CDR3 comprises 15 residues. Here the CDR3 reads CASSFTAGFYNEQFF. CDR3 coding DNA: TGTGCCAGCAGTTTCACCGCGGGCTTCTACAATGAGCAGTTCTTC.

A few counts support this clonotype. The chain couples TRBV29-1 to TRBJ1-1, with TRBD1 as a possible D gene (5 bases). V lost 8 bases, J lost 0 bases, and 13 bases lay in between. The germline V gene has CDR1 SQVTM and CDR2 ANQGSEA. This CDR3 is 13 amino acids long. The DNA of the CDR3 is TGCAGCTCTAGGACACTGCTGAACACTGAAGCTTTCTTT. Its protein product is CSSRTLLNTEAFF.

Worth noting for this clonotype: Given a much more abundant clone one base away, this may be a read error. The rearrangement uses TRBV25-1 and TRBJ2-7, with 9 bases fitting TRBD2. Trimming removed 7 bases from V and 2 bases from J; junction bases left unmatched: 9. The germline CDR1 and CDR2 sequences are MGHDK and SYGVNS. This CDR3 has 15 amino acids. CDR3 protein: CASTSTSGGTYEQYF. The CDR3 DNA reads as TGTGCCAGCACCTCGACTAGCGGAGGTACCTACGAGCAGTACTTC.

Comments on this clonotype: One end of the junction does not line up with germline, which may come from a read error. The V gene is TRBV2, the J gene TRBJ2-7; 7 nucleotides agree with TRBD2. The length of the CDR3 is 14 residues. Germline lookup yields CDR1 SNHLY and CDR2 FYNNEI. CDR3 sequence: CDSNLAADSYEQYF. CDR3 in DNA: TGTGACAGCAACCTAGCGGCCGACTCCTACGAGCAGTACTTC.

Comment on this clonotype: Given a much more abundant clone one base away, this may be a read error. The chain links TRBV7-2 to TRBJ1-1, with D uncertain. Germline V gives CDR1 SGHTA, CDR2 FQGNSA. Deletions cut 7 bases from V and 0 bases from J, with 15 bases between. The CDR3 totals 15 residues. The CDR3 DNA is TGTGCCAGCATCCCCGTTGGGCGTATGAACACTGAAGCTTTCTTT. As protein: CASIPVGRMNTEAFF.